This T cell receptor (beta chain) was recovered during a study of T cell changes during pregnancy in multiple sclerosis. Here immunoSEQ multiplex PCR was the method, and the copy in TCRdb shows in-frame clones only, minus some. Of approximately 50,000 clones listed, approximately 94% are singletons. The CDR3 totals 13 residues. V shed 8 bases and J 9 bases; nucleotides not matched to a gene: 9. Germline CDR1 is LNHDA and CDR2 is SQIVND (reference sequence). This specimen consisted of CD4+ T cells from peripheral blood mononuclear cells, obtained in the third trimester of pregnancy. This receptor was identified in a female donor with multiple sclerosis, enrolled in a pregnancy study. The chain has TRBV19 and TRBJ2-1; 8 nucleotides line up with TRBD1. CDR3 residues: CASGATGVTEQFF. CDR3 nucleotides: TGTGCCAGTGGCGCGACAGGGGTTACTGAGCAGTTCTTC. Complete variable domain (other parts from reference TRBV19 and TRBJ2-1): DGGITQSPKYLFRKEGQNVTLSCEQNLNHDAMYWYRQDPGQGLRLIYYSQIVNDFQKGDIAEGYSVSREKKESFPLTVTSAQKNPTAFYLCASGATGVTEQFFGPGTRLTVL.